The clone carrying this T cell receptor beta chain was seen a handful of times. The source material, RNA transcripts, was used to amplify TCR beta CDR3 regions. TCR CDR3 regions were first amplified by RT-PCR with HTBI primers. TCRdb processed the multiplex PCR reads anew with MiXCR; each CDR3 protein has one entry. Here the sample spans hundreds of thousands of distinct CDR3 sequences, 14% being singletons. This entry comes from a study of T cells in Graves' hyperthyroidism and ophthalmopathy. V lost 2 bases, J lost 2 bases, and 4 bases stayed unmatched. This CDR3 has 16 residues. Germline CDR1 MDHEN, CDR2 SYDVKM. Recently diagnosed hyperthyroidism of less than 2 months' duration affected patients aged 18 to 65.

The specimen sequenced was blood. This chain joins TRBV28 and TRBJ2-1, with 9 bases lining up with TRBD2. The TCR comes from a woman aged 18 to 35 with Graves' hyperthyroidism. The CDR3 coding sequence is TGTGCCAGCAGTTTACAAGCGGGAGGTGCCTACAATGAGCAGTTCTTC. As protein: CASSLQAGGAYNEQFF. The full variable domain, completed using reference TRBV28 and TRBJ2-1, is DVKVTQSSRYLVKRTGEKVFLECVQDMDHENMFWYRQDPGLGLRLIYFSYDVKMKEKGDIPEGYSVSREKKERFSLILESASTNQTSMYLCASSLQAGGAYNEQFFGPGTRLTVL.